Shown below are 26 T cell receptor beta chains from a single sample sequenced in a study of T cells in Graves' hyperthyroidism and ophthalmopathy. RNA transcripts provided the source from which TCR beta CDR3 regions were amplified. First-round RT-PCR of the TCR CDR3 relied on the HTBI primer set. Using its own MiXCR run on the multiplex PCR reads, TCRdb lists one record per CDR3 protein. Of approximately 400,000 distinct CDR3 sequences listed, around a quarter are singletons. Sample: blood. The receptors come from a man over 45 with Graves' hyperthyroidism.

This chain connects TRBV6-1 to TRBJ2-2; D is tentatively TRBD1 or TRBD2 (5 bases each). The germline V and J ends were trimmed by 7 bases and 5 bases, with 23 bases remaining between them. Germline assignment: CDR1 MNHNS and CDR2 SASEGT. The CDR3 totals 17 residues. CDR3 sequence: CASTPARGAGKTGELFF. The CDR3 DNA reads TGTGCCAGCACCCCAGCGCGAGGGGCTGGCAAAACCGGGGAGCTGTTTTTT.

This chain links TRBV20-1 with TRBJ2-1; 9 bases are a match to TRBD2. CDR1 is DFQATT and CDR2 is SNEGSKA in the germline V gene (reference sequence). The trim removed 6 bases at V and 0 bases at J, leaving 15 bases unmatched. CDR3 size: 18 residues. The CDR3 is CSAEIAGAASSSYNEQFF. In nucleotides, the CDR3 is TGCAGTGCGGAAATAGCGGGAGCAGCATCAAGCTCCTACAATGAGCAGTTCTTC.

This clonotype was observed a few times. This chain joins TRBV11-1 and TRBJ2-7; 9 bases map to TRBD1. CDR1 is SGHAT, CDR2 FQDESV, per germline (reference sequence). J lost 0 bases, V lost 5 bases, and 5 bases had no gene match. CDR3 length: 15 amino acids. DNA of the CDR3: TGTGCCAGCAGCCCCGGGACAGGGAGCTCCTACGAGCAGTACTTC. Residues: CASSPGTGSSYEQYF.

V usage is TRBV28 and J usage is TRBJ1-2; D gene unclear. Germline V gene sequence: CDR1 MDHEN, CDR2 SYDVKM. The V gene lost 5 bases and the J gene lost 7 bases, with 14 bases spanning the gap. The CDR3 runs to 13 residues. CDR3 residues: CASSKLEGLGYTF. The DNA of the CDR3 is TGTGCCAGCAGTAAATTAGAGGGCCTTGGCTACACCTTC.

The chain joins TRBV3-1 to TRBJ2-7, with D hard to call. The CDR3 spans 14 residues. Germline V lookup: CDR1 LGHDT, CDR2 YNNKEL (reference sequence). Trimming removed 4 bases at V and 4 bases at J, with 14 bases between. CDR3 DNA sequence: TGTGCCAGCAGCCGAGCAGATATCCAATACGAGCAGTACTTC. This encodes CASSRADIQYEQYF.

This clonotype occurred a few times. The chain combines TRBV5-6 with TRBJ2-1; D might be TRBD2 (6 bases). This CDR3 region has 18 residues. Germline V CDR1 and CDR2: SGHDT, YYEEEE. V lost 1 base to trimming and J lost 0 bases, with 17 bases between them. The CDR3 protein is CASSLRGSGPRSYNEQFF. The DNA for the CDR3 is TGTGCCAGCAGCTTGCGGGGGAGCGGGCCCCGCTCCTACAATGAGCAGTTCTTC.

CDR3 region: CAWSTASEQFF. The CDR3 DNA reads as TGTGCCTGGAGTACTGCATCTGAGCAGTTCTTC. V usage is TRBV30 and J usage is TRBJ2-1; D is unresolved. CDR3 length: 11 amino acids. Trimming pared 2 bases from V and 9 bases from J, leaving 8 bases between. Germline CDR1 reads GTSNPN; CDR2 reads SVGIG (reference sequence).

Only a few counts were recorded for this clonotype. The chain has TRBV2 and TRBJ1-1, with TRBD1 matching 10 bases. Trimming at V came to 9 bases and at J to 4 bases, leaving 8 bases not matched to a gene. The CDR3 consists of 14 residues. Germline V lookup: CDR1 SNHLY, CDR2 FYNNEI. The CDR3 sequence: CARSEDRGTTEAFF. Written as DNA, the CDR3 is TGTGCCAGAAGCGAGGACAGGGGGACCACTGAAGCTTTCTTT.

This clonotype has a handful of counts. The genes are TRBV20-1 and TRBJ2-7; D is perhaps TRBD2 (6 bases). Trimming removed 6 bases from V and 2 bases from J, with 20 bases in between. This CDR3 has 15 residues. The germline gives CDR1 DFQATT, CDR2 SNEGSKA (reference sequence). Here the CDR3 reads CSAQESGRRTYEQYF. CDR3 nucleotide sequence: TGCAGTGCCCAAGAGTCCGGGAGAAGGACCTACGAGCAGTACTTC.

The rearrangement links TRBV12-3 or TRBV12-4 to TRBJ2-3, with TRBD1 identical over 9 bases. The CDR3 is 15 amino acids. The V gene end was trimmed by 3 bases and the J gene end by 3 bases; junction bases not matched to a gene: 4. CDR3 in amino acids: CASSFLGTGTDTQYF. In DNA, the CDR3 is TGTGCCAGCAGTTTCTTGGGGACAGGGACAGATACGCAGTATTTT.

This clonotype has just a few counts. The V call is TRBV20-1, the J call TRBJ2-7; D is possibly TRBD2 (6 bases). Germline loops: CDR1 DFQATT, CDR2 SNEGSKA (reference sequence). The CDR3 runs to 13 residues. V was cut by 0 bases and J by 2 bases, with 8 bases left in between. The DNA of the CDR3 is TGCAGTGCTAGAGATGCGGGGACCTACGAGCAGTACTTC. Encoded protein: CSARDAGTYEQYF.

Only a few counts were recorded for this clonotype. The chain has TRBV5-1 and TRBJ2-7, with a possible D match to TRBD2 (6 bases). CDR1 is SGHRS and CDR2 is YFSETQ in the germline V gene. CDR3 size: 15 residues. With 8 bases removed from V and 2 bases from J, the gap between germline ends came to 20 bases. Written as DNA, the CDR3 is TGCGCCAGTCATCGGGGAACGGGACTCACCTACGAGCAGTACTTC. Its translation: CASHRGTGLTYEQYF.

CDR3 amino acids: CASSQGHEQFF. CDR3 in DNA: TGTGCCAGCTCTCAGGGCCATGAGCAGTTCTTC. This chain links TRBV18 with TRBJ2-1, with D possibly being TRBD1 (5 bases). The V gene lost 6 bases and the J gene lost 8 bases, with 8 bases spanning the gap. Germline V gene data show CDR1 as KGHSH and CDR2 as LQKENI. The CDR3 is 11 amino acids.

The chain combines TRBV27 with TRBJ2-5; D is perhaps TRBD1 (5 bases). Trimming took off 3 bases at V and 4 bases at J, with 18 bases between the two ends. The CDR3 runs to 16 residues. In germline, CDR1 is MNHEY, CDR2 SMNVEV (reference sequence). The CDR3 region has the DNA TGTGCCAGCAGTTTTACCCTAGGGGCTGCACGAGAGACCCAGTACTTC. This sequence encodes CASSFTLGAARETQYF.

This clonotype was recorded at least ten times. This chain joins TRBV7-3 and TRBJ2-1, with unresolved D. CDR1 and CDR2 (germline): SGHTA, FQGTGA. V was trimmed by 5 bases and J by 9 bases, leaving 17 bases between them. This CDR3 is built from 14 residues. CDR3 amino acids: CASSPSGGVGEQFF. CDR3 nucleotide sequence: TGTGCCAGCAGCCCTTCGGGTGGAGTTGGTGAGCAGTTCTTC.

The rearrangement joins TRBV5-4 to TRBJ2-5; 9 nucleotides agree with TRBD1. Germline V CDR1 and CDR2: SGHNT, YYREEE (reference sequence). The CDR3 spans 16 residues. The ends lost 3 bases at V and 4 bases at J; junction bases unmatched: 10. The CDR3: CASSSASGTGRETQYF. As DNA, the CDR3 is TGTGCCAGCAGCTCGGCCTCCGGGACAGGGAGAGAGACCCAGTACTTC.

Regarding this clonotype: Relative to the germline gene, one junction end is altered; a read error may explain this. The V gene is TRBV20-1, the J gene TRBJ2-1; 10 nucleotides agree with TRBD2. Germline V gene data show CDR1 as DFQATT and CDR2 as SNEGSKA (reference sequence). The CDR3 runs 15 residues. CDR3 nucleotides: TGCAGTGCTAAAATGCTAGCGGGAGCTTTTGATGAGCAGTCCTTC. Translated: CSAKMLAGAFDEQSF.

The rearrangement joins TRBV6-1 to TRBJ2-2; possibly TRBD2 for D (6 bases). The CDR3 contains 15 residues. With 7 bases removed from V and 4 bases from J, the gap between germline ends came to 16 bases. The V gene's germline CDR1 is MNHNS and CDR2 SASEGT. CDR3 loop: CASNPTGTGTGELFF. CDR3 coding DNA: TGTGCCAGCAATCCTACCGGGACTGGCACCGGGGAGCTGTTTTTT.

This clonotype has ten or more counts. The chain employs TRBV11-3 and TRBJ1-1; D not certain. The CDR3 length is 14 residues. V was pared by 7 bases and J by 5 bases, with 17 bases between. The germline V gene encodes CDR1 SGHNT and CDR2 YENEEA. The CDR3 reads CASTGRGVSTEAFF. In DNA, the CDR3 is TGTGCCAGCACCGGACGTGGAGTGTCGACTGAAGCTTTCTTT.

The chain has TRBV6-1 and TRBJ2-7, with D possibly matching TRBD2 (7 bases). V was clipped by 8 bases and J by 6 bases, with 17 bases between them. The length of the CDR3 is 13 residues. CDR1 and CDR2 from the germline V gene are MNHNS and SASEGT. The chain's CDR3 is CASGGGGDFEQYF. CDR3 in DNA: TGTGCCAGCGGAGGGGGGGGGGATTTCGAGCAGTACTTC.

This clonotype has just a few counts. The genes are TRBV29-1 and TRBJ2-7; D not certain. The germline V and J ends were trimmed by 7 bases and 0 bases, with 16 bases remaining between them. The CDR3 totals 14 residues. Looked up from germline, CDR1 is SQVTM and CDR2 is ANQGSEA. The CDR3: CSASVASSSYEQYF. The DNA of the CDR3 is TGCAGCGCCTCAGTCGCGTCGAGCTCCTACGAGCAGTACTTC.

This clonotype was observed many times. The chain couples TRBV12-3 or TRBV12-4 to TRBJ2-7; 7 bases are shared with TRBD2. The CDR3 has 14 residues. V gave up 0 bases and J gave up 3 bases; unmatched junction bases: 2. CDR3 region: CASSLAGGVYEQYF. CDR3 in DNA: TGTGCCAGCAGTTTAGCGGGAGGGGTCTACGAGCAGTACTTC.

The rearrangement links TRBV20-1 to TRBJ2-1; 12 bases agree with TRBD2. The germline V gene has CDR1 DFQATT and CDR2 SNEGSKA (reference sequence). The CDR3 loop spans 15 amino acids. With 2 bases clipped from V and 7 bases from J, the junction kept 6 bases outside the gene matches. CDR3 sequence: CSARSYTSGRNEQFF. The CDR3 DNA reads as TGCAGTGCTAGATCTTATACTAGCGGGAGGAATGAGCAGTTCTTC.

The rearrangement joins TRBV7-9 to TRBJ1-2; no firm D call. The germline gives CDR1 SEHNR, CDR2 FQNEAQ (reference sequence). The CDR3 consists of 15 residues. With 1 base removed from V and 4 bases from J, the gap between germline ends came to 13 bases. Here the CDR3 reads CASSLDARPGYGYTF. The CDR3 DNA is TGTGCCAGCAGCTTAGATGCAAGGCCGGGCTATGGCTACACCTTC.

The chain couples TRBV6-1 to TRBJ2-7; TRBD1 is a possible D gene (6 bases). The germline CDR1 and CDR2 sequences are MNHNS and SASEGT. The CDR3 consists of 14 residues. V shed 7 bases and J shed 3 bases, with 16 bases lying between them. Here the CDR3 reads CASTTGTPIYEQYF. CDR3 in DNA: TGTGCCAGCACCACCGGGACACCAATCTACGAGCAGTACTTC.

The J gene is TRBJ1-6, the V gene TRBV3-1, with TRBD1 identical over 7 bases. Losses at the gene ends were 4 bases for V and 5 bases for J; bases not matched to a gene: 2. Looked up from germline, CDR1 is LGHDT and CDR2 is YNNKEL (reference sequence). The CDR3 consists of 14 residues. This CDR3 reads CASSPGGDNSPLHF. CDR3 sequence (DNA): TGTGCCAGCAGCCCAGGGGGAGATAATTCACCCCTCCACTTT.